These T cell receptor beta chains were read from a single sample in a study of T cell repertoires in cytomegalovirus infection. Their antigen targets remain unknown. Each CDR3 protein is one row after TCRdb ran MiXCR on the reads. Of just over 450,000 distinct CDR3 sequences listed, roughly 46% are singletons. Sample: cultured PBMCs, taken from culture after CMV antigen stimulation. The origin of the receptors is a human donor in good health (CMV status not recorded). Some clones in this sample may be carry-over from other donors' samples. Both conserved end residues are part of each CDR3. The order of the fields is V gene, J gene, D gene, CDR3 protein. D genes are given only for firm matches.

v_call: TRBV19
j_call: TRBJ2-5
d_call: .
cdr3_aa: CASSSEGTQETQYF

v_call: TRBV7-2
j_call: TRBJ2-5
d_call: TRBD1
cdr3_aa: CASSFTGGGQGQYF

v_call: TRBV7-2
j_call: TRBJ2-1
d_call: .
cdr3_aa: CASSTTGHNEQFF

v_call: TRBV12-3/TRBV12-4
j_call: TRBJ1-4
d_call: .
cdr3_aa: CASSPGGGGEKLFF

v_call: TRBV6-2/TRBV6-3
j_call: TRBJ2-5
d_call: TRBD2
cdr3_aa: CASSYNAGGRETQYF

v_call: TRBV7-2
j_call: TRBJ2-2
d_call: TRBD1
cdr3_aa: CASSPRTGLNTGELFF

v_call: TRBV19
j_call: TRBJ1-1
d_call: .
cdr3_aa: CASSIDLFGPNTEAFF

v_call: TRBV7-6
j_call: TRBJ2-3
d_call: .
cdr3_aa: CASSSQRARRDTQYF

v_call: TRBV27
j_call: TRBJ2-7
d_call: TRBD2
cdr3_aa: CASSLWGGRSYEQYF

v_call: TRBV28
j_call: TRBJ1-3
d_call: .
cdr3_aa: CASSLWVGGNTIYF

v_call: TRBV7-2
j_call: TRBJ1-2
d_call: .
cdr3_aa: CASGVGGQPYGYTF

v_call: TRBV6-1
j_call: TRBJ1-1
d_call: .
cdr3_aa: CASSSLGRNTEAFF

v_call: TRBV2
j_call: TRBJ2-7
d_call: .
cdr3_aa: CASTGGWSLGSYEQYF

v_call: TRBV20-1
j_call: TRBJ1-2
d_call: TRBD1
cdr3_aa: CSASDRGANYGYTF

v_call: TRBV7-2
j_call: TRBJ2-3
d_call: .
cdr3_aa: CASSLGVRDTQYF

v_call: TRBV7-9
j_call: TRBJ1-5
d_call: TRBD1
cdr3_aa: CASSLGQQPQHF

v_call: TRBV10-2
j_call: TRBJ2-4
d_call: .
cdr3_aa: CASSGGPGGNTAKNIQYF

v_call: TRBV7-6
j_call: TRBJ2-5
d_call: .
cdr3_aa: CASRAEGQTQYF

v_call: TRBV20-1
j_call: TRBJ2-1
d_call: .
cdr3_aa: CSAKKLGTLSYNEQFF

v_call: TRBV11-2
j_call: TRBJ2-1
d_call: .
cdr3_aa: CASSSLRGQRYNEQFF

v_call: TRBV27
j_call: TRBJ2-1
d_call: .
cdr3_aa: CASSPVVRSYNEQFF

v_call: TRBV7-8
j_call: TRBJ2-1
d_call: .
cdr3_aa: CASSLEPFNEQFF

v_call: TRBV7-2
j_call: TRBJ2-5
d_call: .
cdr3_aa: CASSFSGFETQYF

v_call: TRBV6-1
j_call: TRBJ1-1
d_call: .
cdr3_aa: CASSEARAGAEAFF

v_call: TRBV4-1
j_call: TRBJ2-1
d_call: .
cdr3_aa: CASSRRGSLVNEQFF

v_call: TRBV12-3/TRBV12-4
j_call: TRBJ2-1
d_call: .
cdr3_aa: CASRDPDRNEQFF

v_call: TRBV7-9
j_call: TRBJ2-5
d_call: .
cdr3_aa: CASSLAVASSTQYF

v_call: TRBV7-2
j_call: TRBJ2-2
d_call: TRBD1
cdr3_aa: CASSPRQGDTGELFF

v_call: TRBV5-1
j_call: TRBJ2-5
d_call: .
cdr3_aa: CASSFGQFQETQYF

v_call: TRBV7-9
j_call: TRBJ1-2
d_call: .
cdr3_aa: CASSFSMTEIGGYTF

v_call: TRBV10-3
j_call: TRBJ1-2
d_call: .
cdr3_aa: CAISESHLASYGYTF

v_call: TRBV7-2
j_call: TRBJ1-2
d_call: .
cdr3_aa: CASSLGGSQNYGYTF

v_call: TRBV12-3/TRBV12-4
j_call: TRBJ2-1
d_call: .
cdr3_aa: CASSFSRRGHEQFF

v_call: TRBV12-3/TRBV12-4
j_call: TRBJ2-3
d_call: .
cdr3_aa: CASSPDTQYF

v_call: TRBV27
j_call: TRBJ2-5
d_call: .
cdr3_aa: CASSSRTGRGQETQYF